These 4 T cell receptor beta chains were all obtained from the same sample, sequenced in a study of Ad26.COV2.S vaccination and SARS-CoV-2 variants. Assay used: immunoSEQ multiplex PCR; TCRdb lists only in-frame clones, some missing. The sample lists approximately 240,000 clones; roughly 90% were seen once. As to treatment: some 20 received Ad26.COV2.S at low or high dose, single or two shots; 5 received placebo; per-sample allocation not given. After the first vaccine or placebo injection, samples were drawn on day 63. Material: peripheral blood, obtained in a trial of Ad26.COV2.S vaccine versus placebo. The source is a person aged 18-60 years who received the Ad26.COV2.S COVID-19 vaccine or a placebo.

This chain links TRBV6-1 with TRBJ2-2; 7 bases are shared with TRBD1. V shed 2 bases and J 3 bases; nucleotides not matched to a gene: 3. Germline V gene sequence: CDR1 MNHNS, CDR2 SASEGT. The CDR3 length is 15 residues. CDR3: CASSERDRDTGELFF. The CDR3 DNA reads as TGTGCCAGCAGTGAACGAGACAGGGACACCGGGGAGCTGTTTTTT.

The chain combines TRBV5-1 with TRBJ2-5, with D possibly TRBD2 on 7 matching bases. This CDR3 has 16 residues. Trimming removed 5 bases from V and 1 base from J, with 18 bases in between. The germline V gene has CDR1 SGHRS and CDR2 YFSETQ. The CDR3 is CASRPGGGGPQETQYF. DNA of the CDR3: TGCGCCAGCAGACCGGGGGGCGGGGGCCCCCAAGAGACCCAGTACTTC.

The chain employs TRBV5-4 and TRBJ1-1, with a weak D call TRBD1 (5 bases). The V gene's germline CDR1 is SGHNT and CDR2 YYREEE (reference sequence). V was pared by 4 bases and J by 1 base, with 11 bases between. The CDR3 totals 14 residues. The CDR3: CASSPGRENTEAFF. The CDR3 nucleotides read TGTGCCAGCAGCCCGGGACGGGAGAACACTGAAGCTTTCTTT.

This sequence joins TRBV25-1 and TRBJ2-3, with 9 bases identical to TRBD2. The CDR3 extends over 16 amino acids. The germline V gene encodes CDR1 MGHDK and CDR2 SYGVNS. V was pared by 3 bases and J by 2 bases, with 6 bases of the junction left unmatched. CDR3 protein: CASSDLSGRFTDTQYF. The CDR3 DNA reads TGTGCCAGCAGTGACCTGAGCGGGAGGTTCACAGATACGCAGTATTTT.